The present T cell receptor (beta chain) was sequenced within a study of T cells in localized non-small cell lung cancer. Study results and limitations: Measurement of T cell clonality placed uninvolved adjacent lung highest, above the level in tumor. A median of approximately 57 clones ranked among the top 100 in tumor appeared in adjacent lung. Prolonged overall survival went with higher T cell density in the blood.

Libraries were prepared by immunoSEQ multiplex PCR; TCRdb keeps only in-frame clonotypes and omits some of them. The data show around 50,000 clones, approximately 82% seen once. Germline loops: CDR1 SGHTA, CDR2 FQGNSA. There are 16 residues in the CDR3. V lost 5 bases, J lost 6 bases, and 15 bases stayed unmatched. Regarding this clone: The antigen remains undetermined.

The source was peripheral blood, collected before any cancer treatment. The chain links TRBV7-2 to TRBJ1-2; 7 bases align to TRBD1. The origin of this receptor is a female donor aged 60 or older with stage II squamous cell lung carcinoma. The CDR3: CASSRTPDRDKDGYTF. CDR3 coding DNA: TGTGCCAGCAGCCGGACGCCTGACAGGGATAAGGATGGCTACACCTTC.